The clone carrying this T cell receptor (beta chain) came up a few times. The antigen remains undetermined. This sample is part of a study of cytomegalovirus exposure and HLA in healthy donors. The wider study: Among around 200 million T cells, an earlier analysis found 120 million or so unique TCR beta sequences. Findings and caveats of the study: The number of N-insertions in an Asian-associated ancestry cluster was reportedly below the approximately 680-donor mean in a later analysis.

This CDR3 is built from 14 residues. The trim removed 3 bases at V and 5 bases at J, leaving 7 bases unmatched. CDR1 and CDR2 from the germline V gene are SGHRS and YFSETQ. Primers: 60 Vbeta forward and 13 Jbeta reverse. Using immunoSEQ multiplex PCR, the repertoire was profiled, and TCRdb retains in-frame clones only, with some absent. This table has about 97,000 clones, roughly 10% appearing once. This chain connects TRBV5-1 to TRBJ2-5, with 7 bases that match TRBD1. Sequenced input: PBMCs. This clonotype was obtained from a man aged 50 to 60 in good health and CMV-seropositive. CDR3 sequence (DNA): TGCGCCAGCAGCTCGACAGGGTCGGGGGAGACCCAGTACTTC. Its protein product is CASSSTGSGETQYF.